This T cell receptor (beta chain) was sequenced in a study of blood T cells in healthy people across ages. Findings of the study overall: It was not possible, with unsorted PBMCs, to conclusively compare naive and antigen-experienced cells.

A sample-barcoded 5' primer and a J-beta primer mix were used in a second PCR of roughly 6 to 11 cycles. TCRdb redid the calling of the 5' RACE reads with MiXCR, one entry per CDR3 protein. Of around 1,000,000 distinct CDR3 sequences listed, about two fifths are singletons. Germline CDR1 is SQVTM and CDR2 is ANQGSEA. There are 12 residues in the CDR3. The V and J ends lost 6 bases and 7 bases respectively, with 16 bases between them. Every participating donor contributed roughly 10 milliliters of peripheral blood through a draw. A remark on this clonotype: Its target is unknown. A read error is possible here, since a much larger clone lies one base away.

Sequencing was performed on blood. This chain connects TRBV29-1 to TRBJ2-7, with a possible D match to TRBD1 (5 bases). The source of this sequence is a man younger than 35 in good health. The CDR3: CSVGDSVNEQYF. The CDR3 DNA reads as TGCAGCGTCGGCGACAGCGTCAATGAGCAGTACTTC.